The clone carrying this T cell receptor beta chain was detected only a few times. Its antigen is currently unknown. The CDR3 runs to 16 residues. Germline V gene sequence: CDR1 SEHNR, CDR2 FQNEAQ (reference sequence). The V segment lost 2 bases and the J segment 1 base; nucleotides outside the gene matches: 4. This record comes from a study of OX40 agonist ivuxolimab in advanced cancers. In the study overall: While on treatment, patients had intravenous ivuxolimab at 0.01 to 10 mg/kg every 2 weeks. Melanoma, hepatocellular carcinoma, head and neck or renal cell cancer occurred in dose-escalation patients. Study observations and caveats: There was clonal expansion of CD4+ and CD8+ blood T cells by week 6 at 0.1 to 3.0 mg/kg.

Only in-frame clones appear in the TCRdb table, and some are missing; sequencing was by immunoSEQ multiplex PCR. The sample lists some 30,000 clones, about 86% occurring once. Baseline, cycle 4 day 1, and cycle 7 day 1 were the blood sampling points. Material: CD4+ or CD8+ T cells sorted from blood, obtained in a trial of the OX40 agonist ivuxolimab. The receptor comes from an adult with an advanced solid tumor such as melanoma, head and neck, liver or kidney cancer. The rearrangement uses TRBV7-9 and TRBJ2-3, with 9 bases aligning to TRBD2. The CDR3 loop is CASSLSSGGRTDTQYF. CDR3 DNA: TGTGCCAGCAGCTTATCGAGCGGGGGGCGCACAGATACGCAGTATTTT.